The rows below give T cell receptor beta chains drawn from one sample of a study of control samples from healthy donors and cancer patients. This table comes from immunoSEQ multiplex PCR, and its TCRdb copy is limited to in-frame clones, with some not included. The sample has about 150,000 clones; 70% to 90% are singletons. Sequencing used blood. These receptors originate from a man aged 18 to 29 in good health. Both conserved end residues are part of each CDR3. The order of the fields is CDR3 protein, CDR3 DNA, V gene, J gene, clone size, D gene. D genes are given only for firm matches. Where a row states a size, it is once, few, many or the class of an expanded clone; other rows omit it.

CDR3: CAWSSSGNTIYF
DNA: TGTGCCTGGAGTAGCTCTGGAAACACCATATATTTT
V: TRBV30
J: TRBJ1-3
size: .
D: .

CDR3: CASSLSGESGNTIYF
DNA: TGTGCCAGCAGCTTATCCGGGGAATCCGGAAACACCATATATTTT
V: TRBV7-2
J: TRBJ1-3
size: once
D: .

CDR3: CASSDLLDRQETQYF
DNA: TGTGCCAGCAGTGATTTACTAGACAGACAAGAGACCCAGTACTTC
V: TRBV25-1
J: TRBJ2-5
size: .
D: .

CDR3: CASSSPVGSNEKLFF
DNA: TGTGCCAGCAGTTCCCCCGTAGGGTCTAATGAAAAACTGTTTTTT
V: TRBV28
J: TRBJ1-4
size: once
D: .

CDR3: CASSGQGNEKLFF
DNA: TGTGCCAGCAGTGGACAGGGAAATGAAAAACTGTTTTTT
V: TRBV12-3/TRBV12-4
J: TRBJ1-4
size: .
D: TRBD1

CDR3: CATSRDLMATNEKLFF
DNA: TGTGCCACCAGCAGAGATTTAATGGCAACTAATGAAAAACTGTTTTTT
V: TRBV15
J: TRBJ1-4
size: .
D: .

CDR3: CASSFLSGGQYF
DNA: TGTGCCAGCAGCTTCCTTAGCGGGGGGCAGTACTTC
V: TRBV13
J: TRBJ2-7
size: .
D: TRBD2

CDR3: CASSVSPLSGGGNTDTQYF
DNA: TGTGCCAGCAGCGTATCCCCACTGTCGGGCGGGGGTAACACAGATACGCAGTATTTT
V: TRBV9
J: TRBJ2-3
size: .
D: TRBD2

CDR3: CSASELRQSSKNIQYF
DNA: TGCAGTGCTAGTGAGTTGAGACAAAGCTCCAAAAACATTCAGTACTTC
V: TRBV20-1
J: TRBJ2-4
size: .
D: .

CDR3: CASSYPGTGNYNEQFF
DNA: TGTGCCAGCAGTTACCCCGGGACAGGGAATTACAATGAGCAGTTCTTC
V: TRBV6-2/TRBV6-3
J: TRBJ2-1
size: .
D: TRBD1

CDR3: CASSKKGQGDEQYF
DNA: TGTGCCAGCAGCAAGAAAGGACAGGGTGACGAGCAGTACTTC
V: TRBV21-1
J: TRBJ2-7
size: few
D: .

CDR3: CASSYASKDTDYEQYF
DNA: TGTGCCAGCAGTTACGCATCCAAGGACACAGACTACGAGCAGTACTTC
V: TRBV6-2/TRBV6-3
J: TRBJ2-7
size: few
D: .

CDR3: CASRTGNYEQYF
DNA: TGCGCCAGTAGAACCGGGAACTACGAGCAGTACTTC
V: TRBV5-1
J: TRBJ2-7
size: once
D: .

CDR3: CASSLSWGPVNNQPQHF
DNA: TGCGCCAGCAGTTTATCGTGGGGGCCAGTAAACAATCAGCCCCAGCATTTT
V: TRBV10-1
J: TRBJ1-5
size: .
D: .

CDR3: CASSPAGTGKETQYF
DNA: TGTGCCAGTTCCCCGGCCGGGACAGGGAAAGAGACCCAGTACTTC
V: TRBV19
J: TRBJ2-5
size: .
D: TRBD1

CDR3: CASSEGPSGVYEQYF
DNA: TGTGCCAGCAGTGAAGGACCATCTGGTGTCTACGAGCAGTACTTC
V: TRBV2
J: TRBJ2-7
size: .
D: .

CDR3: CASSLTGVLGYTF
DNA: TGTGCCAGCAGCTTGACGGGAGTATTAGGCTACACCTTC
V: TRBV13
J: TRBJ1-2
size: .
D: .

CDR3: CASSEQGNQPQHF
DNA: TGTGCCAGCAGTGAACAGGGCAATCAGCCCCAGCATTTT
V: TRBV2
J: TRBJ1-5
size: few
D: .

CDR3: CSARVSGELFF
DNA: TGCAGTGCTAGGGTGTCCGGGGAGCTGTTTTTT
V: TRBV20-1
J: TRBJ2-2
size: .
D: .

CDR3: CASSPNWQSTEAFF
DNA: TGCGCCAGCAGCCCAAATTGGCAGAGCACTGAAGCTTTCTTT
V: TRBV5-1
J: TRBJ1-1
size: .
D: .

CDR3: CAISETGLRLDTDTQYF
DNA: TGTGCCATCAGTGAGACAGGGCTAAGACTAGACACAGATACGCAGTATTTT
V: TRBV10-3
J: TRBJ2-3
size: .
D: .

CDR3: CASSKGLRGGDDGYTF
DNA: TGTGCCAGCAGTAAGGGCCTCAGGGGCGGCGATGATGGCTACACCTTC
V: TRBV27
J: TRBJ1-2
size: few
D: .

CDR3: CASSHGDRDAKNIQYF
DNA: TGCGCCAGCAGCCATGGGGACAGGGACGCCAAAAACATTCAGTACTTC
V: TRBV4-1
J: TRBJ2-4
size: .
D: TRBD1

CDR3: CASSSPHPGAPPSQETQYF
DNA: TGTGCCAGCAGCTCACCCCACCCGGGGGCCCCTCCTAGCCAAGAGACCCAGTACTTC
V: TRBV7-2
J: TRBJ2-5
size: .
D: .

CDR3: CASSRGNTIYF
DNA: TGTGCCAGCAGTCGCGGAAACACCATATATTTT
V: TRBV12-3/TRBV12-4
J: TRBJ1-3
size: .
D: .

CDR3: CASRKGAGFNEKLFF
DNA: TGTGCCAGCAGGAAGGGGGCCGGGTTTAATGAAAAACTGTTTTTT
V: TRBV28
J: TRBJ1-4
size: .
D: TRBD1

CDR3: CASSQEPRGETGELFF
DNA: TGCGCCAGCAGCCAAGAACCCAGGGGCGAGACCGGGGAGCTGTTTTTT
V: TRBV4-3
J: TRBJ2-2
size: .
D: .

CDR3: CASSRWAGTNTEAFF
DNA: TGTGCCAGCAGCCGCTGGGCAGGGACGAACACTGAAGCTTTCTTT
V: TRBV5-6
J: TRBJ1-1
size: .
D: .

CDR3: CASSLTGREAFF
DNA: TGTGCCAGCAGCTTAACAGGGAGGGAAGCTTTCTTT
V: TRBV9
J: TRBJ1-1
size: .
D: .

CDR3: CASYSSGAGQETQYF
DNA: TGTGCCAGCTACAGCTCAGGGGCTGGGCAAGAGACCCAGTACTTC
V: TRBV6-5
J: TRBJ2-5
size: .
D: .

CDR3: CASSPRGGLREKLFF
DNA: TGTGCCAGCAGCCCCCGAGGGGGGCTAAGGGAAAAACTGTTTTTT
V: TRBV27
J: TRBJ1-4
size: .
D: .

CDR3: CASLPPGQGGTEAFF
DNA: TGTGCCAGTCTCCCTCCGGGGCAGGGGGGCACTGAAGCTTTCTTT
V: TRBV19
J: TRBJ1-1
size: .
D: TRBD1

CDR3: CASSRDRYNEKLFF
DNA: TGTGCCAGCAGTCGGGACCGGTATAATGAAAAACTGTTTTTT
V: TRBV14
J: TRBJ1-4
size: .
D: .

CDR3: CASSQDPGGSYNEQFF
DNA: TGTGCCAGCAGCCAAGATCCGGGGGGCTCCTACAATGAGCAGTTCTTC
V: TRBV4-2
J: TRBJ2-1
size: .
D: TRBD2

CDR3: CASSPLGEGGTDTQYF
DNA: TGTGCCAGCAGTCCGTTGGGGGAGGGCGGGACAGATACGCAGTATTTT
V: TRBV27
J: TRBJ2-3
size: .
D: TRBD2

CDR3: CASRTGAPQGEPGELFF
DNA: TGTGCCAGCAGGACTGGGGCCCCGCAGGGTGAACCCGGGGAGCTGTTTTTT
V: TRBV7-9
J: TRBJ2-2
size: .
D: .

CDR3: CASTRTGGNYGYTF
DNA: TGTGCCAGCACAAGGACAGGGGGCAACTATGGCTACACCTTC
V: TRBV6-5
J: TRBJ1-2
size: .
D: TRBD1

CDR3: CASSEAKSGGNTIYF
DNA: TGTGCCAGCAGTGAAGCGAAGTCTGGTGGAAACACCATATATTTT
V: TRBV6-1
J: TRBJ1-3
size: .
D: .

CDR3: CASTIGRANTGELFF
DNA: TGTGCCAGCACGATCGGGAGGGCGAACACCGGGGAGCTGTTTTTT
V: TRBV6-5
J: TRBJ2-2
size: .
D: TRBD2

CDR3: CASSLESRTPSFF
DNA: TGCGCCAGCAGCTTGGAGTCAAGGACCCCGAGCTTCTTT
V: TRBV5-1
J: TRBJ1-1
size: few
D: .